The 18 T cell receptor beta chains listed next were all sequenced from one sample in a study of T-cell memory formation after mild COVID-19. TCRdb redid the calling of the 5' RACE reads with MiXCR, one entry per CDR3 protein. The data contain about 360,000 distinct CDR3 sequences, over 10% of them seen just once; the ten biggest clones take up around a fifth. The sample was PBMCs or a T cell subset sorted from them (not recorded which). All receptors derive from a man aged 18 to 35 who had mild COVID-19 (a few samples of this study predate the infection). Cell type and time point are not known.

The V gene is TRBV4-1, the J gene TRBJ1-5; D call uncertain. Germline CDR1 and CDR2: MGHRA and YSYEKL. V lost 1 base and J lost 5, with 12 bases in between. This CDR3 comprises 15 residues. CDR3 loop: CASSQVSGSYQPQHF. The CDR3 coding sequence is TGCGCCAGCAGCCAAGTTTCGGGTAGTTATCAGCCCCAGCATTTT.

The V call is TRBV5-1, the J call TRBJ1-6, with a weak D call TRBD1 (5 bases). Germline-derived CDR1 and CDR2 are SGHRS and YFSETQ. The CDR3 runs 16 residues. V lost 1 base, J lost 7 bases, and 15 bases lay in between. CDR3 nucleotide sequence: TGCGCCAGCAGCTTGACACCAGGGACGCAGAATTCACCCCTCCACTTT. It yields the protein CASSLTPGTQNSPLHF. Complete variable domain (other parts from reference TRBV5-1 and TRBJ1-6): KAGVTQTPRYLIKTRGQQVTLSCSPISGHRSVSWYQQTPGQGLQFLFEYFSETQRNKGNFPGRFSGRQFSNSRSEMNVSTLELGDSALYLCASSLTPGTQNSPLHFGNGTRLTVT.

The chain carries TRBV6-5 and TRBJ2-5; 8 bases line up with TRBD2. V lost 0 bases and J lost 6; bases outside the gene matches: 6. CDR1 and CDR2 (germline): MNHEY, SVGAGI. There are 15 residues in the CDR3. The CDR3: CASSYSDRGGQTQYF. CDR3 in DNA: TGTGCCAGCAGTTACTCTGACCGGGGGGGCCAGACCCAGTACTTC.

This clonotype was counted between two and nine times. The chain is built from TRBV9 and TRBJ1-6; 7 nucleotides agree with TRBD1. CDR1 is SGDLS, CDR2 YYNGEE, per germline. The V segment lost 0 bases and the J segment 9 bases; nucleotides outside the gene matches: 9. The CDR3 contains 16 residues. The CDR3 nucleotides read TGTGCCAGCAGCGTAGAAGGGGGCCCGCTCACTTCACCCCTCCACTTT. This translates into CASSVEGGPLTSPLHF. The full variable domain, with the rest looked up from reference TRBV9 and TRBJ1-6, is DSGVTQTPKHLITATGQRVTLRCSPRSGDLSVYWYQQSLDQGLQFLIQYYNGEERAKGNILERFSAQQFPDLHSELNLSSLELGDSALYFCASSVEGGPLTSPLHFGNGTRLTVT.

This rearrangement joins TRBV4-2 to TRBJ2-3, with TRBD1 matching over 10 bases. Germline V gene data show CDR1 as LGHNA and CDR2 as YNFKEQ. CDR3 length: 15 residues. With V trimmed by 3 bases and J by 8 bases, 8 bases remained unmatched. The CDR3 DNA reads as TGTGCCAGCAGCCAGGGGGGGACAGGGGAGCTTACGCAGTATTTT. This translates into CASSQGGTGELTQYF.

This clonotype was seen a single time. V is TRBV24-1 and J is TRBJ2-5; tentative D call: TRBD1 (6 bases). The V gene's germline CDR1 is KGHDR and CDR2 SFDVKD. V was pared by 4 bases and J by 0 bases, with 17 bases between. The CDR3 runs 17 residues. This CDR3 reads CATSESTGTPYQETQYF. In DNA, the CDR3 is TGTGCCACCAGTGAATCGACCGGGACACCGTACCAAGAGACCCAGTACTTC.

The chain recombines TRBV7-9 with TRBJ1-5, with 12 bases fitting TRBD1. CDR3 length equals 15 residues. Germline V gene sequence: CDR1 SEHNR, CDR2 FQNEAQ (reference sequence). J lost 6 bases, V lost 5 bases, and 5 bases had no gene match. The CDR3 nucleotides are TGTGCCAGCAGCAGGGACAGGGGGCTCGTTCAGCCCCAGCATTTT. Protein sequence: CASSRDRGLVQPQHF.

The chain uses TRBV9 and TRBJ2-1; D not certain. The V and J ends lost 0 bases and 1 base respectively, with 5 bases between them. CDR1 is SGDLS and CDR2 is YYNGEE in the germline V gene. CDR3 length equals 14 residues. The CDR3 spells CASSVGESYNEQFF. Here the CDR3 DNA reads TGTGCCAGCAGCGTAGGAGAATCCTACAATGAGCAGTTCTTC.

This clonotype was detected only a few times. This chain joins TRBV2 and TRBJ2-3, with 8 bases lining up with TRBD2. With V trimmed by 3 bases and J by 0 bases, 2 bases remained unmatched. This CDR3 has 15 residues. CDR1 and CDR2 (germline): SNHLY, FYNNEI. CDR3 nucleotide sequence: TGTGCCAGCAGTGATCAGCGGGGGAGCACAGATACGCAGTATTTT. Translating it yields CASSDQRGSTDTQYF.

V is TRBV4-2 and J is TRBJ2-5; perhaps TRBD1 as D (6 bases). V was cut by 4 bases and J by 0 bases, with 12 bases left in between. Germline values: CDR1 LGHNA, CDR2 YNFKEQ. This CDR3 is 15 amino acids long. The CDR3, as DNA: TGTGCCAGCAGCCGTACGTGGGGGCACCAAGAGACCCAGTACTTC. It encodes CASSRTWGHQETQYF.

The J gene is TRBJ1-5, the V gene TRBV6-2 or TRBV6-3; 7 bases line up with TRBD1. Germline loops: CDR1 MNHEY, CDR2 SVGEGT. Unmatched junction bases numbered 4, after V lost 4 bases and J lost 4 bases. The CDR3 has 14 residues. CDR3 sequence: CASSSQQGNQPQHF. The CDR3 DNA follows: TGTGCCAGCAGTTCGCAACAGGGGAATCAGCCCCAGCATTTT.

CDR3 amino acids: CASSLWDRGGTGELFF. The CDR3 DNA sequence: TGTGCCAGCAGTTTATGGGACAGGGGAGGCACCGGGGAGCTGTTTTTT. The chain uses TRBV12-3 or TRBV12-4 and TRBJ2-2, with 10 bases matching TRBD1. The CDR3 contains 16 residues. V gave up 2 bases and J gave up 4 bases; unmatched junction bases: 4.

The V and J genes are TRBV6-5 and TRBJ1-2, with D uncertain. Trimming removed 2 bases at V and 8 bases at J, with 18 bases between. Germline V CDR1 and CDR2: MNHEY, SVGAGI. The CDR3 totals 15 residues. The CDR3 bases are TGTGCCAGCAGTTACCAGTCGACCCACCCAAGGGGCTACACCTTC. Protein product: CASSYQSTHPRGYTF.

This clonotype was seen repeatedly, ten times or more. The chain uses TRBV7-6 and TRBJ1-2; D ambiguous. Germline V gene sequence: CDR1 SGHVS, CDR2 FNYEAQ. V was clipped by 4 bases and J by 5 bases, with 14 bases between them. The length of the CDR3 is 14 residues. The CDR3 loop is CASSSLRSEYGYTF. The CDR3 DNA reads TGTGCCAGCAGCTCCTTGCGTTCGGAATATGGCTACACCTTC.

The chain uses TRBV13 and TRBJ2-2; no reliable D call. The CDR3 is 13 amino acids. The V end lost 8 bases, the J end lost 10 bases, and 17 bases lay between the germline ends. Germline V gene lookup returns CDR1 PRHDT and CDR2 FYEKMQ (reference sequence). In DNA form, the CDR3 reads TGTGCCAGCGTAACTGCTCCTGGTGTGGAGCTGTTTTTT. This sequence encodes CASVTAPGVELFF.

In its sample, this clonotype was seen a few times. V is TRBV24-1 and J is TRBJ2-3; no reliable D call. The CDR3 length is 13 residues. Trimming took off 7 bases at V and 2 bases at J, with 9 bases between the two ends. Germline lookup yields CDR1 KGHDR and CDR2 SFDVKD. The CDR3 coding sequence is TGTGCCACCAGAGCAAGATTCACAGATACGCAGTATTTT. Amino acid sequence: CATRARFTDTQYF.

This clonotype has more than one count but fewer than ten. The gene calls are TRBV20-1 and TRBJ2-3, with a tentative D call TRBD2 (7 bases). CDR3 length: 13 residues. V was cut by 6 bases and J by 2 bases, with 12 bases left in between. CDR1 is DFQATT, CDR2 SNEGSKA, per germline (reference sequence). The DNA for the CDR3 is TGCAGTGCCGAGGGGGGGAACACAGATACGCAGTATTTT. Protein: CSAEGGNTDTQYF.

In this sample, this clonotype turned up many times. V gene TRBV9 combines with J gene TRBJ2-1; a weak D match, TRBD2 (6 bases). The CDR3 length is 15 residues. The V and J ends lost 4 bases and 6 bases respectively, with 17 bases between them. Germline CDR1 reads SGDLS; CDR2 reads YYNGEE. In DNA, the CDR3 is TGTGCCAGCAGCAACCACCCTGGACTATCCAATGAGCAGTTCTTC. Translation: CASSNHPGLSNEQFF.